The rows below give T cell receptor beta chains drawn from one sample of a study of T-cell reconstitution after alpha-beta-depleted transplantation in children. TCRdb reprocessed the PCR reads with MiXCR, giving one entry per CDR3 protein. The table shows a few hundred thousand distinct CDR3 sequences, with around 25% occurring only once. Sample: PBMCs, mostly from graft donor cells, taken 180 days after TCRalphabeta/CD19-depleted stem cell transplant. The source is a male patient younger than 18 who had a stem cell transplant for acute lymphoblastic leukemia, so the T cells may come from the graft donor. The CDR3 runs from the conserved cysteine through the conserved F or W. D genes are given only for firm matches. The listing skips clone size in some rows; elsewhere it reads once, few, many or a size class.

>NA|TRBJ2-1|TRBV12-3/TRBV12-4|few
CASSFGPNEQFF
TGTGCCAGCAGTTTTGGCCCCAATGAGCAGTTCTTC
>TRBD2|TRBJ2-5|TRBV18|NA
CASSRREIPAGGLRTQYF
TGTGCCAGCTCACGCAGAGAAATCCCAGCGGGAGGGCTCCGAACCCAGTACTTC
>TRBD1|TRBJ2-2|TRBV12-3/TRBV12-4|few
CASSWTGHTGELFF
TGTGCCAGCAGTTGGACAGGCCACACCGGGGAGCTGTTTTTT
>NA|TRBJ2-2|TRBV12-3/TRBV12-4|NA
CASSRLERTGELFF
TGTGCCAGCAGTAGACTAGAGCGCACCGGGGAGCTGTTTTTT
>NA|TRBJ2-3|TRBV29-1|many
CSVGLRLTDTQYF
TGCAGCGTTGGTCTCCGCCTCACAGATACGCAGTATTTT
>NA|TRBJ2-5|TRBV5-1|few
CASSNEKGEWETQYF
TGCGCCAGCAGTAACGAGAAAGGGGAGTGGGAGACCCAGTACTTC
>NA|TRBJ2-2|TRBV29-1|many
CSVREGNTGELFF
TGCAGCGTGAGGGAAGGGAACACCGGGGAGCTGTTTTTT
>NA|TRBJ1-1|TRBV7-9|NA
CASSSMGGTEAFF
TGTGCCAGCAGCTCGATGGGTGGCACTGAAGCTTTCTTT
>NA|TRBJ2-3|TRBV10-2|NA
CASSEAGLLQDTQYF
TGCGCCAGCAGTGAGGCGGGCCTCCTACAGGATACGCAGTATTTT
>TRBD1|TRBJ2-7|TRBV5-1|NA
CASSLETGAPYEQYF
TGCGCCAGCAGCTTGGAGACAGGGGCCCCCTACGAGCAGTACTTC
>TRBD1|TRBJ2-3|TRBV6-5|NA
CASSVLSGGHSTDTQYF
TGTGCCAGCAGTGTACTTTCAGGGGGACACAGCACAGATACGCAGTATTTT
>TRBD1|TRBJ2-5|TRBV4-1|many
CASSHDPGGETQYF
TGCGCCAGCAGCCATGACCCAGGGGGAGAGACCCAGTACTTC
>NA|TRBJ1-5|TRBV19|few
CASNQVPFTQHF
TGTGCCAGTAACCAAGTCCCTTTTACCCAGCATTTT
>TRBD2|TRBJ2-5|TRBV27|NA
CASWTRGETQYF
TGTGCCAGCTGGACTAGAGGGGAGACCCAGTACTTC
>TRBD1|TRBJ1-5|TRBV19|NA
CASSSPTGTNQPQHF
TGTGCCAGTAGTTCCCCGACAGGGACCAATCAGCCCCAGCATTTT
>NA|TRBJ1-2|TRBV11-1|NA
CASSPRLWAADSQHGYTF
TGTGCCAGCAGCCCGAGATTGTGGGCAGCCGATTCCCAGCATGGCTACACCTTC
>NA|TRBJ2-7|TRBV20-1|NA
CSAAPGAYEQYF
TGCAGTGCTGCCCCCGGCGCCTACGAGCAGTACTTC
>NA|TRBJ2-3|TRBV6-1|few
CASSDLGADTQYF
TGTGCCAGCAGTGATTTGGGTGCAGATACGCAGTATTTT
>TRBD2|TRBJ2-1|TRBV10-1|NA
CASSDRDYRFF
TGCGCCAGCAGTGACCGGGACTACAGGTTCTTC
>TRBD1|TRBJ2-1|TRBV20-1|NA
CSALRQGAGNEQFF
TGCAGTGCCCTTAGACAGGGGGCAGGCAATGAGCAGTTCTTC
>NA|TRBJ1-2|TRBV7-2|NA
CASSFPIGYTF
TGTGCCAGCAGCTTCCCCATTGGCTACACCTTC
>TRBD2|TRBJ2-3|TRBV7-3|NA
CASSSPIGTSGVTDTQYF
TGTGCCAGCAGCTCCCCAATCGGGACTAGCGGGGTCACAGATACGCAGTATTTT
>TRBD1|TRBJ1-5|TRBV24-1|NA
CATSDWDRTQPQHF
TGTGCCACCAGTGATTGGGACAGAACCCAGCCCCAGCATTTT
>NA|TRBJ2-5|TRBV5-1|few
CASSWFTTQETQYF
TGCGCCAGCAGCTGGTTTACGACTCAAGAGACCCAGTACTTC
>NA|TRBJ2-5|TRBV7-3|many
CASSFPGQETQYF
TGTGCCAGCAGCTTCCCCGGGCAAGAGACCCAGTACTTC
>NA|TRBJ1-4|TRBV20-1|NA
CSAMDPGQLATNEKLFF
TGCAGTGCTATGGATCCTGGACAGCTTGCAACTAATGAAAAACTGTTTTTT
>NA|TRBJ1-1|TRBV20-1|NA
CSARLRENTEAFF
TGCAGTGCTAGGCTCAGAGAGAACACTGAAGCTTTCTTT
>NA|TRBJ2-1|TRBV27|NA
CASSYDSGVLWNEQFF
TGTGCCAGCAGTTATGATAGCGGAGTATTATGGAATGAGCAGTTCTTC
>NA|TRBJ2-7|TRBV10-3|NA
CAISGSSSYEQYF
TGTGCCATCAGCGGGAGTAGCTCCTACGAGCAGTACTTC
>NA|TRBJ2-7|TRBV27|NA
CASSFGSTYEQYF
TGTGCCAGCAGTTTCGGCAGCACCTACGAGCAGTACTTC
>NA|TRBJ2-2|TRBV6-4|NA
CASSGGTGTGELFF
TGTGCCAGCAGTGGGGGAACTGGGACCGGGGAGCTGTTTTTT
>TRBD2|TRBJ2-3|TRBV7-2|few
CASSPGLAWDTDTQYF
TGTGCCAGCAGCCCCGGACTAGCGTGGGACACAGATACGCAGTATTTT
>NA|TRBJ1-2|TRBV27|few
CASGGTLTNYGYTF
TGTGCCAGCGGGGGAACTCTCACTAACTATGGCTACACCTTC
>NA|TRBJ1-1|TRBV9|NA
CASSVGAGTMNTEAFF
TGTGCCAGCAGCGTAGGTGCAGGTACTATGAACACTGAAGCTTTCTTT
>NA|TRBJ1-1|TRBV7-3|NA
CASSQIGGTEAFF
TGTGCCAGCAGTCAAATTGGAGGAACTGAAGCTTTCTTT
>TRBD2|TRBJ2-3|TRBV20-1|once
CSARDFLAVTSTDTQYF
TGCAGTGCTAGAGATTTTCTAGCGGTCACTAGCACAGATACGCAGTATTTT
>TRBD1|TRBJ1-1|TRBV24-1|few
CATSETGTVTEAFF
TGTGCCACCAGTGAGACCGGGACAGTCACTGAAGCTTTCTTT
>TRBD2|TRBJ2-3|TRBV18|few
CATSSGSIIADTQYF
TGTGCCACCTCTAGCGGGAGTATAATCGCAGATACGCAGTATTTT
>NA|TRBJ2-3|TRBV10-3|many
CAISEWGTDTQYF
TGTGCCATCAGTGAGTGGGGGACAGATACGCAGTATTTT
>NA|TRBJ2-7|TRBV5-1|NA
CASSLSGGFSYEQYF
TGCGCCAGCAGCTTGTCGGGGGGCTTCTCCTACGAGCAGTACTTC
>NA|TRBJ2-1|TRBV7-9|few
CASTASSYNEQFF
TGTGCCAGCACGGCTAGCTCCTACAATGAGCAGTTCTTC
>NA|TRBJ2-1|TRBV3-1|few
CASSQTEWNEQFF
TGTGCCAGCAGCCAAACGGAGTGGAATGAGCAGTTCTTC
>NA|TRBJ1-4|TRBV4-1|many
CASSQDLGLGSEKLFF
TGCGCCAGCAGCCAAGATCTTGGCCTAGGGAGTGAAAAACTGTTTTTT
>TRBD1|TRBJ2-2|TRBV5-5|many
CASSLRTGRTGELFF
TGTGCCAGCAGCTTGAGGACAGGGAGGACCGGGGAGCTGTTTTTT
>TRBD1|TRBJ2-3|TRBV27|NA
CASSPIGDSPPDTQYF
TGTGCCAGCAGTCCCATAGGGGACAGTCCCCCAGATACGCAGTATTTT
>TRBD1|TRBJ2-7|TRBV27|NA
CASSFGRGLHYEQYF
TGTGCCAGCAGTTTTGGCAGGGGGCTACACTACGAGCAGTACTTC
>NA|TRBJ2-2|TRBV11-2|few
CASSFINGELFF
TGTGCCAGCAGCTTTATCAACGGGGAGCTGTTTTTT
>NA|TRBJ1-2|TRBV7-9|NA
CASSLPPDSFYGYTF
TGTGCCAGCAGCTTACCCCCGGATTCTTTCTATGGCTACACCTTC
>NA|TRBJ2-7|TRBV10-2|NA
CASSESGYEQYF
TGCGCCAGCAGTGAGTCGGGCTACGAGCAGTACTTC
>NA|TRBJ2-7|TRBV4-1|NA
CASSQLGRSYEQYF
TGCGCCAGCAGCCAACTGGGCCGCTCCTACGAGCAGTACTTC
>NA|TRBJ2-1|TRBV28|few
CASSRLLVEVANEQFF
TGTGCCAGCAGTCGTCTCCTGGTGGAGGTAGCCAATGAGCAGTTCTTC
>TRBD2|TRBJ2-1|TRBV3-1|NA
CASSRGRASYNEQFF
TGTGCCAGCAGCCGCGGGAGGGCCTCCTACAATGAGCAGTTCTTC
>NA|TRBJ1-2|TRBV5-1|NA
CASSIAYNRGDGYTF
TGCGCCAGCAGCATAGCTTATAATCGAGGAGATGGCTACACCTTC
>NA|TRBJ2-2|TRBV18|NA
CASSLNRQDITGELFF
TGTGCCAGCTCACTAAATCGGCAGGACATCACCGGGGAGCTGTTTTTT
>NA|TRBJ2-7|TRBV5-1|many
CASSLQGSSYEQYF
TGCGCCAGCAGCTTGCAGGGGAGTTCCTACGAGCAGTACTTC
>TRBD1|TRBJ1-2|TRBV5-4|NA
CASSFLGNRPGQGNFFYGYTF
TGTGCCAGCAGCTTTTTAGGGAACCGGCCGGGACAGGGAAATTTTTTCTATGGCTACACCTTC
>NA|TRBJ2-7|TRBV20-1|few
CSARIVQGGEQYF
TGCAGTGCTAGAATCGTACAGGGAGGCGAGCAGTACTTC